This TCR beta chain was found in a study of blood T cell repertoires in COVID-19. Study-wide background: Nucleic acid was either cDNA or gDNA, and it came from T cells, B-cell-depleted T cells, or PBMCs.

Participant age was roughly 18 to 89 years, and participants resided in fewer than 30 US areas. Clinical history as reported by participants underpinned cohort assignment. In the authors' methods: Amplification of reference gene primers was used by the study to estimate nucleated cell counts. Assay used: immunoSEQ multiplex PCR; TCRdb lists only in-frame clones, some missing. V and J calls and clone size follow that table, whereas D and trimming were derived from the DNA. The table shows some 200,000 clones, with approximately 86% occurring only once. Germline V lookup: CDR1 GTSNPN, CDR2 SVGIG (reference sequence). The CDR3 is 14 residues long. The J segment lost 0 bases and the V segment lost 5 bases, leaving 4 bases of the junction unmatched.

The chain carries TRBV30 and TRBJ1-5; 7 positions match TRBD1. The sample consisted of PBMCs or T cells enriched from blood (not recorded which). The origin of this receptor is a man younger than 35 with acute COVID-19. The CDR3, as DNA: TGTGCCTGGGGGGGACAGATTAGCAATCAGCCCCAGCATTTT. This gives the protein CAWGGQISNQPQHF.